This note documents a single T cell receptor beta chain sequence. The data were taken from a study of CD8 T cells in Susac syndrome. At the level of the study: When blood was drawn, the patients with Susac syndrome were therapy-naive, on corticosteroids, or on intravenous immunoglobulin alone.

TEMRA cells were FACS-enriched, and CD8+ and CD4+ T cells were isolated negatively. RNA was extracted with the RNeasy kit, and a quantity of roughly 0.5 to 1 ug was reverse transcribed using random hexamers. The TCR beta CDR3 was amplified by immunoSEQ multiplex PCR across 54 Vbeta, 13 Jbeta. MiXCR was run by TCRdb on the immunoSEQ multiplex PCR reads, yielding one entry per CDR3 protein. The data hold 110,000 to 150,000 distinct CDR3 sequences, with approximately 94% observed a single time. Looked up from germline, CDR1 is DFQATT and CDR2 is SNEGSKA (reference sequence). Trimming cost V 5 bases and J 0 bases, with 14 bases left between them. The CDR3 extends over 15 amino acids.

The rearrangement links TRBV20-1 to TRBJ1-5; D perhaps matches TRBD1 (5 bases). The sequencing sample was made of CD4+ T cells from PBMCs. The receptor comes from a human donor with Susac syndrome. The CDR3 is CSAPPQGTSNQPQHF. In DNA form, the CDR3 reads TGCAGTGCTCCCCCCCAGGGCACTAGCAATCAGCCCCAGCATTTT.